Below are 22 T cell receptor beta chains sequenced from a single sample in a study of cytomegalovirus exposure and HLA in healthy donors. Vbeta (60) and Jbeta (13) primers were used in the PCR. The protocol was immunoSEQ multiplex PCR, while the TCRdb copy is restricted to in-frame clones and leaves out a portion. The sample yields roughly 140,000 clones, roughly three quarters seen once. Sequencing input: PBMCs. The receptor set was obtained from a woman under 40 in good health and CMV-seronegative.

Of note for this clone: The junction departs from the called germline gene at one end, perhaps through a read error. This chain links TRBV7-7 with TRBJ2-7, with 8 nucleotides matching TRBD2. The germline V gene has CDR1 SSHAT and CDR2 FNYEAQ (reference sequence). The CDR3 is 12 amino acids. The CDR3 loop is CASSSPGGEQYF. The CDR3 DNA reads TGTGCTAGCAGCTCCCCGGGGGGGGAGCAGTACTTC. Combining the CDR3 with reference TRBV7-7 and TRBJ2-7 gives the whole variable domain GAGVSQSPRYKVTKRGQDVTLRCDPISSHATLYWYQQALGQGPEFLTYFNYEAQPDKSGLPSDRFSAERPEGSISTLTIQRTEQRDSAMYRCASSSPGGEQYFGPGTRLTVT.

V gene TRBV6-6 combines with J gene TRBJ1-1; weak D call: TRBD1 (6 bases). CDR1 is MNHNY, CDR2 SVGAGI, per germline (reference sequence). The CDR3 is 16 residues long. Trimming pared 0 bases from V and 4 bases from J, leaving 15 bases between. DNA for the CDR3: TGTGCCAGCAGTTACTCGCAGAGTCAGGGGCTCACTGAAGCTTTCTTT. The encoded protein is CASSYSQSQGLTEAFF.

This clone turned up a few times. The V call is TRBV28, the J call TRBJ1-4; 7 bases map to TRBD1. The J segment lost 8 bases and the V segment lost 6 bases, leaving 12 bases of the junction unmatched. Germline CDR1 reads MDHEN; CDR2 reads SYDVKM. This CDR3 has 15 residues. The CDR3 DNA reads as TGTGCCAGCAGCACCGGGACAGTCATCAGCGAAAAACTGTTTTTT. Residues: CASSTGTVISEKLFF.

Here the CDR3 DNA reads TGTGCCAGCAGCTTAGATCCCGCCGGGAGGGGGGCCTACGAGCAGTACTTC. The encoded protein is CASSLDPAGRGAYEQYF. This chain uses TRBV11-2 with TRBJ2-5, with TRBD2 matching 8 bases. The DNA end favors TRBJ2-7, so the J call may be wrong. The CDR3 consists of 17 residues. The germline gives CDR1 SGHAT, CDR2 FQNNGV.

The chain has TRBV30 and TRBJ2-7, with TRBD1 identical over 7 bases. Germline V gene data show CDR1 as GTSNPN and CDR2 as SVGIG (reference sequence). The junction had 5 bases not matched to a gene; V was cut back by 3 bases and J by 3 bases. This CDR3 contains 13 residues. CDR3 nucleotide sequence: TGTGCCTGGAGACGGGACAGAATCTACGAGCAGTACTTC. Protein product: CAWRRDRIYEQYF.

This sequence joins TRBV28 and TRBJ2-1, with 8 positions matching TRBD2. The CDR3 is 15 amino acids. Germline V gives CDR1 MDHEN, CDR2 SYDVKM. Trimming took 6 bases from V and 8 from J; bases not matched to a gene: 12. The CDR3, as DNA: TGTGCCAGCAGGTCGACAGCGGGAGCTGTCGATGAGCAGTTCTTC. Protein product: CASRSTAGAVDEQFF.

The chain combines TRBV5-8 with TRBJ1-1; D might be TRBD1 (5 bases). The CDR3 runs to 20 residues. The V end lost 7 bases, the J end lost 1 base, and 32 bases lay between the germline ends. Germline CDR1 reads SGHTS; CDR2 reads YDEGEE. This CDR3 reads CASPGGYGTYPRAGNTEAFF. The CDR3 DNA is TGTGCCAGCCCGGGAGGTTACGGAACATACCCCAGGGCAGGGAACACTGAAGCTTTCTTT.

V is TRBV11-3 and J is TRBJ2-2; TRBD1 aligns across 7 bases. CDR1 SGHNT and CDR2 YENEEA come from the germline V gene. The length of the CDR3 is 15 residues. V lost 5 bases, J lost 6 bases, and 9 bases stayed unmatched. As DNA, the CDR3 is TGTGCCAGCAGCAGGGACAGTCGAGGGGCCGGGGAGCTGTTTTTT. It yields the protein CASSRDSRGAGELFF.

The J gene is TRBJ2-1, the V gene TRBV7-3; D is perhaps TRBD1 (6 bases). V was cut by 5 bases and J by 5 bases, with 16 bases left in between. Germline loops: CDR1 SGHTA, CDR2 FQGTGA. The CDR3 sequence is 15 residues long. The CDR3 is CASSARGHRNNEQFF. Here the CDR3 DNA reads TGTGCCAGCAGCGCCCGGGGACATCGCAACAATGAGCAGTTCTTC. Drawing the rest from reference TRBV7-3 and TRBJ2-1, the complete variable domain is GAGVSQTPSNKVTEKGKYVELRCDPISGHTALYWYRQSLGQGPEFLIYFQGTGAADDSGLPNDRFFAVRPEGSVSTLKIQRTERGDSAVYLCASSARGHRNNEQFFGPGTRLTVL.

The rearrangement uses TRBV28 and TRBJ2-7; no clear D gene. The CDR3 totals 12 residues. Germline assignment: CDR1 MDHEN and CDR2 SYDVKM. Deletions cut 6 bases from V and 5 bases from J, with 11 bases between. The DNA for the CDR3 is TGTGCCAGCAGCCTCTTGTGGCACGAGCAGTACTTC. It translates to CASSLLWHEQYF.

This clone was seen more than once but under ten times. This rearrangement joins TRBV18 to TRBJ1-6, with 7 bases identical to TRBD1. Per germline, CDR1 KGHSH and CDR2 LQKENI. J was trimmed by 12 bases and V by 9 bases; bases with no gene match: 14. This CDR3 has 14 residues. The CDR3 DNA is TGTGCCAGACACAGGGGATTCCGACCGAAACCCCTCCACTTT. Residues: CARHRGFRPKPLHF.

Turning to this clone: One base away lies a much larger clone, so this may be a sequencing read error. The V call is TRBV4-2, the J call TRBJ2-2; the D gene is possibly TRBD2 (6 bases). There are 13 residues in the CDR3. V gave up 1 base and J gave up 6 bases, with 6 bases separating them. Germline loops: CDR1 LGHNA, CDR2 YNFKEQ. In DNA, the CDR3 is TGTGCCAGCAGCCAAGGACTAGCCGGGGAGCTGTTTTTT. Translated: CASSQGLAGELFF.

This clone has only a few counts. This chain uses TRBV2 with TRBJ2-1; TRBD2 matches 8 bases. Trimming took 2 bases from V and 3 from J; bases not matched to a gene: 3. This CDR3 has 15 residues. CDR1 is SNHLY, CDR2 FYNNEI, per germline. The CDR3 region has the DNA TGTGCCAGCAGTGAAAACGGGGGGGGCTACAATGAGCAGTTCTTC. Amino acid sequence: CASSENGGGYNEQFF.

The DNA of the CDR3 is TGTGCCAGTAGTTTCGACAGGTACAATGAGCAGTTCTTC. Translation gives CASSFDRYNEQFF. The rearrangement links TRBV19 to TRBJ2-1; D may be TRBD1 (6 bases). V lost 5 bases to trimming and J lost 4 bases, with 9 bases between them. The CDR3 extends over 13 amino acids. In germline, CDR1 is LNHDA, CDR2 SQIVND (reference sequence).

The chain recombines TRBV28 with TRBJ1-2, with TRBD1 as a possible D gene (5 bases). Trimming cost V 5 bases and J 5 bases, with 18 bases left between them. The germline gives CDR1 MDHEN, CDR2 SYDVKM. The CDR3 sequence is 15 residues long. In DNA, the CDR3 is TGTGCCAGCAGTCCCCCGGGGGGGGAGAGGTATGGCTACACCTTC. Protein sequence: CASSPPGGERYGYTF.

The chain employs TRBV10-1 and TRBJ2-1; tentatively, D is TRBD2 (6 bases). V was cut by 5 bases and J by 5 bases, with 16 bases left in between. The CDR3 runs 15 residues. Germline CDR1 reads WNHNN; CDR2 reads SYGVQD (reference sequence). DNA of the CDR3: TGCGCCAGCAGTAGTAGCGGTGGAGCTGACAATGAGCAGTTCTTC. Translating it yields CASSSSGGADNEQFF.

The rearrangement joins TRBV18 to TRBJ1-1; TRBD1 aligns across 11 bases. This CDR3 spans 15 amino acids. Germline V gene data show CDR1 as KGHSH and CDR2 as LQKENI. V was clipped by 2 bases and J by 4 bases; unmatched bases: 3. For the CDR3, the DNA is TGTGCCAGCTCACCATCGGGACAGGGGGGCACTGAAGCTTTCTTT. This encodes CASSPSGQGGTEAFF.

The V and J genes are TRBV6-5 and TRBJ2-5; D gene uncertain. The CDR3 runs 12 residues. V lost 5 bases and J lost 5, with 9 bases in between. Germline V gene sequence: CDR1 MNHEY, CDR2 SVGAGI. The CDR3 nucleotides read TGTGCCAGCAGTATGTATCAGGAGACCCAGTACTTC. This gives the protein CASSMYQETQYF.

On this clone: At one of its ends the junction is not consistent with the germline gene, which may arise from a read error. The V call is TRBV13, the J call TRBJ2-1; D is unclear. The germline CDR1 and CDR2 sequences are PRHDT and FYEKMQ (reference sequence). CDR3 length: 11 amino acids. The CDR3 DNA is TGTGCCAGCAGCGTAGGCGATGAGCAGTTCTTC. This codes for CASSVGDEQFF. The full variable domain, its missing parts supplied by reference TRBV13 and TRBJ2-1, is AAGVIQSPRHLIKEKRETATLKCYPIPRHDTVYWYQQGPGQDPQFLISFYEKMQSDKGSIPDRFSAQQFSDYHSELNMSSLELGDSALYFCASSVGDEQFFGPGTRLTVL.

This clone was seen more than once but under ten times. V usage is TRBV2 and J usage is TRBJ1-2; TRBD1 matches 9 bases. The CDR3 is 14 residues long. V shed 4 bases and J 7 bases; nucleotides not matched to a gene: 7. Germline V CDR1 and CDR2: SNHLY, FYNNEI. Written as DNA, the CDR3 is TGTGCCAGCAGTGTGGAACAGGGGGCGGGTGGCTACACCTTC. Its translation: CASSVEQGAGGYTF.

The chain's CDR3 is CASSVVSGETQYF. CDR3 nucleotide sequence: TGTGCCAGCAGCGTAGTAAGCGGCGAGACCCAGTACTTC. The V and J genes are TRBV9 and TRBJ2-5; maybe TRBD2 (5 bases). Germline V gene lookup returns CDR1 SGDLS and CDR2 YYNGEE. V was clipped by 0 bases and J by 5 bases, with 8 bases between them. The CDR3 length is 13 residues.

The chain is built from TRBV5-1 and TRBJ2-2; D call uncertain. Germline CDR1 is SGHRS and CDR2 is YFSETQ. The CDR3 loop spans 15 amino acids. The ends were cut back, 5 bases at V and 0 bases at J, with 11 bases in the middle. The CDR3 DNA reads TGCGCCAGCAGTCCTGCGGCAACGAACACCGGGGAGCTGTTTTTT. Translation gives CASSPAATNTGELFF.